Sequencing of this T cell receptor beta chain was carried out in a study of T cells after yellow fever vaccination. Via MiXCR, TCRdb re-called the 5' RACE reads, giving one row per CDR3 protein. The profile covers 400,000 to 450,000 distinct CDR3 sequences, with around 20% appearing a single time and roughly a sixth taken by the ten largest. Germline V gives CDR1 LNHNV, CDR2 YYDKDF (reference sequence). This CDR3 is built from 16 residues. Trimming cost V 1 base and J 0 bases, with 11 bases left between them. Source: PBMCs, taken before the yellow fever booster vaccination. This chain uses TRBV15 with TRBJ2-3, with D perhaps matching TRBD2 (6 bases). This sequence was found in a man between 18 and 29 years old who received the YFV17D yellow fever vaccine. DNA of the CDR3: TGTGCCACCAGCAGAGGGAGCGGGTCTAGCACAGATACGCAGTATTTT. It codes for CATSRGSGSSTDTQYF.